Here is one TCR beta chain with its context. In the authors' workflow: It was from reference gene primer amplification that nucleated cell counts were estimated. Sequencing was performed with immunoSEQ multiplex PCR; in TCRdb, only in-frame clones are kept and a portion is missing. V and J calls and clone size are copied from that table; D and trimming were computed from the DNA. The sample has 150,000 to 200,000 clones; around 81% are singletons. This entry comes from a study of blood T cell repertoires in COVID-19. Overall study: Specimens from acute and convalescent COVID-19 originated in the United States, Italy and Spain. T cells, B-cell-depleted T cells, or PBMCs provided the cDNA or gDNA that served as material.

CDR3 length equals 15 residues. After removal of 3 bases from V and 8 bases from J, the junction contained 10 bases not matched to a gene. The germline V gene encodes CDR1 KGHSH and CDR2 LQKENI. The TCR sequence derives from a human donor with acute or convalescent COVID-19. The donor label of this sample is uncertain. Material for sequencing was peripheral blood. J is TRBJ2-5 and V is TRBV18; the match to TRBD1 covers 9 bases. CDR3 DNA sequence: TGTGCCAGCTCACCGGGACAGGGTGAGCTGGTCACCCAGTACTTC. This gives the protein CASSPGQGELVTQYF.